The 24 T cell receptor beta chains given below trace back to one sample, sequenced in a study of blood T cells in healthy people across ages. Sample-barcoded 5' priming and a J-beta primer mix drove a second PCR of roughly 7 to 11 cycles. TCRdb reanalysed the 5' RACE reads using MiXCR and keeps one entry per CDR3 protein. This table has 2 million or so distinct CDR3 sequences, about 49% appearing once. The sequencing input was blood. Every receptor here comes from a woman in her 40s in good health.

V usage is TRBV28 and J usage is TRBJ2-7; the D is unclear. V lost 10 bases, J lost 5 bases, and 15 bases lay in between. The germline CDR1 and CDR2 sequences are MDHEN and SYDVKM. The CDR3 is 12 amino acids. The CDR3 DNA is TGTGCCACCGCCCTGGACCGTCACGAGCAGTACTTC. Translating gives CATALDRHEQYF. Combining the CDR3 with reference TRBV28 and TRBJ2-7 gives the whole variable domain DVKVTQSSRYLVKRTGEKVFLECVQDMDHENMFWYRQDPGLGLRLIYFSYDVKMKEKGDIPEGYSVSREKKERFSLILESASTNQTSMYLCATALDRHEQYFGPGTRLTVT.

This clonotype was observed a few times. The chain uses TRBV20-1 and TRBJ1-5; no clear D gene. CDR1 and CDR2 (germline): DFQATT, SNEGSKA (reference sequence). Trimming pared 2 bases from V and 1 base from J, leaving 12 bases between. The CDR3 sequence is 15 residues long. The CDR3 reads CSARLNTRSNQPQHF. CDR3 nucleotide sequence: TGCAGTGCTAGATTAAATACCCGAAGCAATCAGCCCCAGCATTTT.

The chain carries TRBV12-3 or TRBV12-4 and TRBJ2-7; D perhaps matches TRBD2 (5 bases). The CDR3 is made up of 18 amino acids. V lost 1 base and J 0 bases, leaving 19 bases between the germline ends. The CDR3 nucleotides read TGTGCCAGCAGTTTAGGGCTTCCGGCTAGCCGAAACTCCTACGAGCAGTACTTC. Protein: CASSLGLPASRNSYEQYF.

The table lists this clonotype with a few counts. The rearrangement joins TRBV20-1 to TRBJ1-2; 8 positions agree with TRBD1. CDR1 is DFQATT, CDR2 SNEGSKA, per germline (reference sequence). Trimming took 5 bases from V and 4 from J; bases not matched to a gene: 6. CDR3 size: 13 residues. CDR3 in amino acids: CSASRTGRYGYTF. The CDR3 DNA follows: TGCAGTGCTTCGCGGACAGGGCGCTATGGCTACACCTTC.

The V and J genes are TRBV5-1 and TRBJ2-7, with 9 bases lining up with TRBD2. The tail of the sequence fits TRBJ2-5 better, so the J call may be wrong. The CDR3 runs to 17 residues. The germline V gene has CDR1 SGHRS and CDR2 YFSETQ. CDR3 in DNA: TGCGCCAGCAGCTTGAAGTTAGCGGGGGACCAGGAGGAGACCCAGTACTTC. Translation: CASSLKLAGDQEETQYF.

This clonotype has only a few counts. Written as DNA, the CDR3 is TGTGCCAGCAGCTCGACTAGCGGGCGTAACAATGAGCAGTTCTTC. It translates to CASSSTSGRNNEQFF. The chain uses TRBV11-3 and TRBJ2-1; 10 nucleotides align to TRBD2. There are 15 residues in the CDR3. CDR1 is SGHNT and CDR2 is YENEEA in the germline V gene. V was pared by 4 bases and J by 5 bases, with 5 bases of the junction left unmatched. Full variable domain (rest looked up from reference TRBV11-3 and TRBJ2-1): EAGVVQSPRYKIIEKKQPVAFWCNPISGHNTLYWYLQNLGQGPELLIRYENEEAVDDSQLPKDRFSAERLKGVDSTLKIQPAELGDSAVYLCASSSTSGRNNEQFFGPGTRLTVL.

To note about this clonotype: Germline and junction disagree at one end, which may indicate a read error. J is TRBJ1-2 and V is TRBV4-2, with D tentatively TRBD1 (6 bases). This CDR3 contains 14 residues. Per germline, CDR1 LGHNA and CDR2 YNFKEQ. The CDR3 coding sequence is TGTGCCAGCAGTCAAGATTCTGGGGGCAAAGGCTACACCTTC. This sequence encodes CASSQDSGGKGYTF.

This clonotype was seen just once. CDR3 protein: CSARVGSGLYEQYF. CDR3 nucleotide sequence: TGCAGTGCTAGAGTGGGTAGCGGGCTCTACGAGCAGTACTTC. V and J are TRBV20-1 and TRBJ2-7; 7 positions agree with TRBD2. The CDR3 is 14 residues long. Germline V gene lookup returns CDR1 DFQATT and CDR2 SNEGSKA (reference sequence). Trimming at V came to 1 base and at J to 3 bases, leaving 6 bases not matched to a gene.

CDR3 bases: TGCAGTGCTAGAGATCGCGGGCAGGGGCCGTACGAGCAGTACTTC. Translated: CSARDRGQGPYEQYF. This chain connects TRBV20-1 to TRBJ2-7, with D tentatively TRBD1 (6 bases). The V and J ends lost 0 bases and 4 bases respectively, with 16 bases between them. There are 15 residues in the CDR3. The germline V gene has CDR1 DFQATT and CDR2 SNEGSKA (reference sequence).

This clonotype was detected only a few times. V usage is TRBV29-1 and J usage is TRBJ1-2; no reliable D call. CDR1 and CDR2 from the germline V gene are SQVTM and ANQGSEA. The CDR3 has 11 amino acids. V gave up 5 bases and J gave up 4 bases, with 8 bases separating them. The CDR3 reads CSVTDGYGYTF. The DNA of the CDR3 is TGCAGCGTTACCGACGGCTATGGCTACACCTTC.

The chain employs TRBV29-1 and TRBJ1-1; D remains ambiguous. Trimming shortened V by 4 bases and J by 0 bases, and 9 bases separated the two germline ends. The CDR3 runs 13 residues. CDR1 SQVTM and CDR2 ANQGSEA come from the germline V gene. The CDR3 loop is CSVVRDMNTEAFF. The CDR3 DNA reads TGCAGCGTTGTACGGGATATGAACACTGAAGCTTTCTTT.

In its sample, this clonotype was seen many times. Here the CDR3 DNA reads TGCAGCGTTGAACTAGCGGCGGACACCCAGTACTTC. It yields the protein CSVELAADTQYF. The rearrangement joins TRBV29-1 to TRBJ2-3, with 7 bases matching TRBD2. The better agreement between TRBJ2-5 and the DNA end casts doubt on the J call. CDR3 length: 12 amino acids. Germline V gene lookup returns CDR1 SQVTM and CDR2 ANQGSEA.

This clonotype was recorded only once. This may be a read error, as it is one base from a much larger clone. This rearrangement joins TRBV7-8 to TRBJ2-5, with D uncertain. CDR3 length: 10 amino acids. Germline CDR1 reads SGHVS; CDR2 reads FQNEAQ. Trimming left V 8 bases short and J 4 bases short, with 5 bases between. CDR3 amino acids: CASAPETQYF. Here the CDR3 DNA reads TGTGCCAGCGCCCCAGAGACCCAGTACTTC.

Turning to this clonotype: At one boundary the junction diverges from the germline segment, which might be a read error. The chain recombines TRBV28 with TRBJ2-1; TRBD2 aligns across 7 bases. CDR1 and CDR2 (germline): MDHEN, SYDVKM. This CDR3 region has 16 residues. DNA for the CDR3: TGTGCCAGCAGCCCCCCCGGGGGGAGCTCCGACAATGAGCAGTTCTTC. Protein product: CASSPPGGSSDNEQFF.

The rearrangement uses TRBV4-1 and TRBJ2-3, with 7 bases that match TRBD2. CDR1 is MGHRA, CDR2 YSYEKL, per germline. The CDR3 is 15 residues long. V lost 5 bases to trimming and J lost 5 bases; unmatched junction nucleotides: 10. Written as DNA, the CDR3 is TGCGCCAGCAGCTTTCAACCGGGACTAAGAGATACGCAGTATTTT. It is translated as CASSFQPGLRDTQYF.

The gene calls are TRBV4-3 and TRBJ1-4; D is possibly TRBD1 (6 bases). CDR1 is LGHNA and CDR2 is YSLEER in the germline V gene. The V end lost 0 bases, the J end lost 5 bases, and 10 bases lay between the germline ends. CDR3 length equals 15 residues. The CDR3 region is CASSQEFTGNEKLFF. The CDR3 DNA reads TGCGCCAGCAGCCAAGAATTTACAGGGAATGAAAAACTGTTTTTT.

The chain employs TRBV29-1 and TRBJ2-4; TRBD2 might be the D (7 bases). The V and J ends lost 3 bases and 3 bases respectively, with 15 bases between them. Germline assignment: CDR1 SQVTM and CDR2 ANQGSEA. The CDR3 contains 15 residues. The CDR3 nucleotides are TGCAGCGTTGAGGAGGGAGGGGGGATCAAAAACATTCAGTACTTC. Its protein product is CSVEEGGGIKNIQYF. The full variable domain, rest sourced from reference TRBV29-1 and TRBJ2-4, is SAVISQKPSRDICQRGTSLTIQCQVDSQVTMMFWYRQQPGQSLTLIATANQGSEATYESGFVIDKFPISRPNLTFSTLTVSNMSPEDSSIYLCSVEEGGGIKNIQYFGAGTRLSVL.

This clonotype was observed a few times. V usage is TRBV6-5 and J usage is TRBJ1-5; a weak D match, TRBD1 (5 bases). The V gene lost 6 bases and the J gene lost 4 bases, with 16 bases spanning the gap. This CDR3 spans 15 amino acids. Germline loops: CDR1 MNHEY, CDR2 SVGAGI. CDR3 coding DNA: TGTGCCAGCAGCACAGACAGAACTTCTAATCAGCCCCAGCATTTT. Protein sequence: CASSTDRTSNQPQHF.

This clonotype has only a few counts. The chain carries TRBV27 and TRBJ2-4; tentative D call: TRBD1 (5 bases). Germline V gene sequence: CDR1 MNHEY, CDR2 SMNVEV (reference sequence). V lost 6 bases to trimming and J lost 0 bases, with 15 bases between them. This CDR3 region has 16 residues. This CDR3 is CASSPTVTLAKNIQYF. The CDR3 DNA is TGTGCCAGCAGCCCGACAGTGACCCTAGCCAAAAACATTCAGTACTTC.

This chain links TRBV6-5 with TRBJ1-2; 7 positions agree with TRBD1. Germline values: CDR1 MNHEY, CDR2 SVGAGI. This CDR3 is built from 16 residues. J gave up 3 bases and V 5 bases, and 12 bases lay outside the gene matches. DNA for the CDR3: TGTGCCAGCAGTCCACTCCCAGGGGGAACCGACTATGGCTACACCTTC. It encodes CASSPLPGGTDYGYTF.

The rearrangement joins TRBV4-1 to TRBJ1-6; D possibly corresponds to TRBD1 (5 bases). From germline, CDR1 is MGHRA and CDR2 YSYEKL. The CDR3 is made up of 16 amino acids. The germline V and J ends were trimmed by 0 bases and 4 bases, with 10 bases remaining between them. In DNA, the CDR3 is TGCGCCAGCAGCCAAGAAGGCTCAGGGTATAATTCACCCCTCCACTTT. It codes for CASSQEGSGYNSPLHF.

This clonotype was detected once. Written as DNA, the CDR3 is TGCGCCAGCAGCCGTTATGAAGGGGAGAACACTGAAGCTTTCTTT. Amino acid sequence: CASSRYEGENTEAFF. V is TRBV4-3 and J is TRBJ1-1, with a possible D match to TRBD1 (5 bases). CDR3 length: 15 residues. Trimming took off 4 bases at V and 1 base at J, with 13 bases between the two ends. Germline V gives CDR1 LGHNA, CDR2 YSLEER.

This chain uses TRBV6-5 with TRBJ2-7; 12 nucleotides align to TRBD2. The closer fit of TRBJ2-5 to the DNA end suggests the J call may be wrong. This CDR3 spans 14 amino acids. Germline-derived CDR1 and CDR2 are MNHEY and SVGAGI. CDR3 in amino acids: CASSRLAGVGTQYF. The DNA for the CDR3 is TGTGCCAGCAGTCGACTAGCGGGAGTTGGGACCCAGTACTTC.

This rearrangement joins TRBV7-8 to TRBJ2-3; 11 bases align to TRBD2. CDR1 and CDR2 (germline): SGHVS, FQNEAQ. After removal of 3 bases from V and 0 bases from J, the junction contained 5 bases not matched to a gene. The CDR3 length is 17 residues. The CDR3 spells CASSFGTSGISTDTQYF. DNA of the CDR3: TGTGCCAGCAGCTTCGGGACTAGCGGAATTAGCACAGATACGCAGTATTTT.